Below, 16 T cell receptor beta chains from the same sample are listed, as sequenced in a study of T cell repertoires in cytomegalovirus infection. TCRdb re-analysed the reads in MiXCR, keeping a single row per CDR3 protein. The sample yields roughly 160,000 distinct CDR3 sequences, less than 25% seen once. Antigens for these TCRs are unknown. The sequenced sample was CD8+ T cells from cultured PBMCs, obtained from culture after CMV antigen stimulation. Receptor source: a human donor in good health (CMV status not recorded). Some clones in this sample may be carry-over from other donors' samples.

This clonotype has a count of ten or more. The V call is TRBV12-3 or TRBV12-4, the J call TRBJ1-5, with 10 bases lining up with TRBD1. Trimming at V came to 4 bases and at J to 3 bases, leaving 6 bases not matched to a gene. The CDR3 runs to 16 residues. The CDR3: CASSSRTGGFNQPQHF. In DNA form, the CDR3 reads TGTGCCAGCAGTTCCAGGACAGGGGGGTTCAATCAGCCCCAGCATTTT.

The chain couples TRBV27 to TRBJ2-2; no reliable D call. V was pared by 5 bases and J by 6 bases, with 13 bases between. The germline CDR1 and CDR2 sequences are MNHEY and SMNVEV (reference sequence). The CDR3 loop spans 14 amino acids. CDR3 sequence reads: CASSPTLRAGELFF. The CDR3 nucleotides read TGTGCCAGCAGTCCTACCCTGAGAGCCGGGGAGCTGTTTTTT.

This clonotype was counted a few times. The chain is built from TRBV6-8 and TRBJ1-5, with a tentative D call TRBD1 (5 bases). This CDR3 is 16 amino acids long. Germline-derived CDR1 and CDR2 are MNHGY and SAAAGT. Trimming pared 5 bases from V and 5 bases from J, leaving 19 bases between. CDR3 nucleotides: TGTGCCAGCAGTCTACTAGGAGGGGCAGGAGATCAGCCCCAGCATTTT. This sequence encodes CASSLLGGAGDQPQHF.

The chain joins TRBV7-6 to TRBJ1-1; a weak D match, TRBD1 (6 bases). The CDR3 is 15 amino acids. Trimming left V 2 bases short and J 5 bases short, with 15 bases between. Germline lookup yields CDR1 SGHVS and CDR2 FNYEAQ. CDR3 region: CASSLKAGAETEAFF. The CDR3 DNA reads TGTGCCAGCAGCTTAAAGGCAGGGGCGGAGACTGAAGCTTTCTTT.

The J gene is TRBJ2-7, the V gene TRBV25-1; 9 bases align to TRBD1. From germline, CDR1 is MGHDK and CDR2 SYGVNS. This CDR3 has 15 amino acids. V trimming: 4 bases; J trimming: 2 bases; junction bases outside the gene matches: 6. This chain's CDR3 is CASSGKGTGTYEQYF. DNA for the CDR3: TGTGCCAGCAGTGGAAAGGGGACAGGGACCTACGAGCAGTACTTC.

This clonotype was recorded many times. The chain links TRBV6-2 or TRBV6-3 to TRBJ2-7; a weak D match, TRBD2 (6 bases). With 5 bases removed from V and 4 bases from J, the gap between germline ends came to 12 bases. The CDR3 is 13 residues long. The germline V gene encodes CDR1 MNHEY and CDR2 SVGEGT. The CDR3 here is CASSPLREYEQYF. The CDR3 DNA reads as TGTGCCAGCAGTCCTCTTCGGGAGTACGAGCAGTACTTC.

This chain joins TRBV28 and TRBJ1-5; 7 nucleotides line up with TRBD1. The CDR3 extends over 15 amino acids. Losses at the gene ends were 7 bases for V and 4 bases for J; bases not matched to a gene: 10. The germline CDR1 and CDR2 sequences are MDHEN and SYDVKM. CDR3: CASIPEGQRNQPQHF. The CDR3 DNA follows: TGTGCCAGCATCCCCGAGGGACAGCGAAATCAGCCCCAGCATTTT.

This clonotype turned up a few times. J is TRBJ1-2 and V is TRBV30; 9 bases fit TRBD1. This CDR3 spans 15 amino acids. V was clipped by 4 bases and J by 2 bases; unmatched bases: 8. Germline CDR1 reads GTSNPN; CDR2 reads SVGIG (reference sequence). CDR3 loop: CAWMDDRGKNYGYTF. CDR3 nucleotide sequence: TGTGCCTGGATGGACGACAGGGGGAAGAACTATGGCTACACCTTC.

As concerns this clonotype: It is likely a read error, because the conserved phenylalanine at the end of the CDR3 is missing. The DNA is left out, because the CDR3 cannot be placed on it with certainty; the CDR3 is given as TCRdb lists it. CDR3 region: CASSLFLQGGVRY. The chain recombines TRBV12-3 or TRBV12-4 with TRBJ2-1. The CDR3 extends over 13 residues, inclusive of both ends.

The CDR3 bases are TGCAGCGTTTTTGGTGGGGGCACCTACGAGCAGTACTTC. This gives the protein CSVFGGGTYEQYF. The rearrangement uses TRBV29-1 and TRBJ2-7, with D possibly TRBD1 on 6 matching bases. The V gene lost 5 bases and the J gene lost 2 bases, with 13 bases spanning the gap. Looked up from germline, CDR1 is SQVTM and CDR2 is ANQGSEA. The CDR3 length is 13 residues.

The chain employs TRBV12-3 or TRBV12-4 and TRBJ1-3, with D uncertain. Between the trimmed V and J ends, which lost 3 bases and 2 bases, there was a span of 11 bases. CDR3 size: 15 residues. DNA of the CDR3: TGTGCCAGCAGTTTCCTAGGAGGGCCTGGAAACACCATATATTTT. Translating gives CASSFLGGPGNTIYF.

The chain has TRBV6-6 and TRBJ2-1, with TRBD2 identical over 10 bases. V lost 5 bases and J lost 9; bases outside the gene matches: 4. The CDR3 loop spans 13 amino acids. Germline CDR1 is MNHNY and CDR2 is SVGAGI (reference sequence). The CDR3 DNA reads as TGTGCCAGCAGTCCGGGACTAGCGACTGAGCAGTTCTTC. It encodes CASSPGLATEQFF.

The gene calls are TRBV4-1 and TRBJ2-3, with 8 bases lining up with TRBD1. The V gene end was trimmed by 2 bases and the J gene end by 4 bases; junction bases not matched to a gene: 5. This CDR3 has 15 residues. Germline CDR1 and CDR2: MGHRA and YSYEKL. The CDR3 loop reads CASSQTTGVADTQYF. The CDR3 DNA sequence: TGCGCCAGCAGCCAAACGACAGGGGTAGCAGATACGCAGTATTTT.

The chain recombines TRBV6-5 with TRBJ1-5, with D uncertain. CDR3 length: 15 residues. CDR1 is MNHEY and CDR2 is SVGAGI in the germline V gene. The V gene lost 0 bases and the J gene lost 4 bases, with 10 bases spanning the gap. The CDR3 is CASSYSAGGNQPQHF. The CDR3 nucleotides are TGTGCCAGCAGTTACTCGGCAGGAGGAAATCAGCCCCAGCATTTT.

The rearrangement links TRBV20-1 to TRBJ2-7; D might be TRBD1 (5 bases). Germline values: CDR1 DFQATT, CDR2 SNEGSKA (reference sequence). The CDR3 has 13 residues. The V gene lost 6 bases and the J gene lost 2 bases, with 14 bases spanning the gap. The CDR3 nucleotides are TGCAGTGCCAAGCCCGGACACGCCTACGAGCAGTACTTC. It translates to CSAKPGHAYEQYF.

Only a few counts were recorded for this clonotype. This rearrangement joins TRBV7-9 to TRBJ2-6; D unclear. Germline CDR1 and CDR2: SEHNR and FQNEAQ (reference sequence). The CDR3 has 12 residues. Trimming removed 10 bases at V and 1 base at J, with 5 bases between. CDR3 loop: CATLSGANVLTF. CDR3 sequence (DNA): TGTGCCACCCTTTCTGGGGCCAACGTCCTGACTTTC.